This TCR beta chain came from a study of molecular identifiers for immune sequencing clone quantification. Regarding the study as a whole: Barcode-sharing identical TCR molecules could underestimate highly expanded clone sizes.

Note on this clonotype: Its antigen is currently unknown. A single base separates this from a much larger clone, so it may be a read error.

CDR1 is LNHDA and CDR2 is SQIVND in the germline V gene (reference sequence). The CDR3 length is 17 residues. Trimming at V came to 3 bases and at J to 6 bases, leaving 11 bases not matched to a gene. TCRdb recomputed calls from the PCR reads with MiXCR, one row per CDR3 protein. Here the sample spans tens of thousands of distinct CDR3 sequences, roughly 24% being singletons. The sample was naive CD8+ T cells from blood, with Jurkat cell RNA spiked in. The subset here: FACS-sorted CD8+CD4-CCR7+CD45RA+ naive T cells. The receptor's source is a human donor in good health. Some libraries in this study had Jurkat cell RNA spiked in. The chain is built from TRBV19 and TRBJ2-7; 13 bases align to TRBD2. This CDR3 is CASSILTGTSGISEQYF. CDR3 sequence (DNA): TGTGCCAGTAGTATCCTCACCGGGACTAGCGGGATCAGCGAGCAGTACTTC.